This TCR beta chain was found in a study of blood T cells in healthy people across ages. Caucasian individuals from Russia who were healthy and aged roughly 6 to 100 acted as donors. It was approximately 9 milliliters of peripheral blood that were drawn from each donor. Each sample provided at least 6 micrograms of extracted total RNA. Trimming took 1 base from V and 13 from J, leaving 5 bases between them. Per the germline V gene, CDR1 is SNHLY and CDR2 is FYNNEI. This CDR3 has 10 amino acids. Sample-barcoded 5' priming and a J-beta primer mix drove a second PCR of roughly 7 to 11 cycles. In TCRdb, the 5' RACE reads were re-called with MiXCR into one record per CDR3 protein. This sample has 1.5 million to 2 million distinct CDR3 sequences, with approximately 40% found just once. General observations from the study: While age rose, TCR beta diversity per million T cells dropped in a roughly linear way.

A single count supports this clonotype. Its antigen is undetermined. The TCR comes from a human donor in good health. Sequencing was performed on blood. The chain employs TRBV2 and TRBJ2-1; D is uncertain. The CDR3: CASSEVDQFF. DNA of the CDR3: TGTGCCAGCAGTGAAGTCGACCAGTTCTTC.